This TCR beta chain is from a study of identical twins. The sample holds a few counts of this clonotype. Using its own MiXCR run on the 5' RACE reads, TCRdb lists one record per CDR3 protein. The table shows about 1.7 million distinct CDR3 sequences, with less than 35% occurring only once. This TCR was sampled from a newborn girl in good health. The sample was cord blood.

The CDR3 nucleotides read TGTGCCAGCAGCTTAGATCGGAGGATAGCCAAAAACATTCAGTACTTC. The encoded protein is CASSLDRRIAKNIQYF. This chain connects TRBV11-2 to TRBJ2-4, with a possible D match to TRBD2 (5 bases). The CDR3 sequence is 16 residues long. The V end lost 0 bases, the J end lost 0 bases, and 9 bases lay between the germline ends. Germline CDR1 reads SGHAT; CDR2 reads FQNNGV.